Listed here is a single T cell receptor beta chain. These data are taken from a study of blood T cell repertoires in COVID-19. Cohorts were based on clinical histories the participants reported. In the source study's methods: Using reference gene primer amplification, nucleated cell counts were estimated. Generated by immunoSEQ multiplex PCR, the TCRdb table keeps only in-frame clones and is missing some. V and J calls and clone size are copied from that table; D and trimming were computed from the DNA. The sample has about 380,000 clones, 88% seen once. CDR3 length: 15 residues. The germline V gene has CDR1 SGHTA and CDR2 FQGNSA. The ends were cut back, 5 bases at V and 1 base at J, with 11 bases in the middle.

This chain connects TRBV7-2 to TRBJ2-2, with a weak D call TRBD1 (6 bases). Input material: PBMCs or T cells enriched from blood (not recorded which). The receptor's source is a woman in her late teens or twenties who had recovered from COVID-19. The CDR3 is CASSLRGRNTGELFF. The CDR3 region has the DNA TGTGCCAGCAGCCTAAGGGGGAGGAACACCGGGGAGCTGTTTTTT.